One TCR beta chain is described in this entry. The antigen is not known. The sample belongs to a study of beta chain features in type 1 diabetes. Study-wide results and caveats: Across patients, naive, central memory and Treg TCRB repertoires exhibited apparently greater similarity than was observed across healthy donors. All four CD4+ subsets from Type 1 diabetes patients carried moderately but significantly shorter TCRB CDR3s. Amplification by PCR could prefer shorter templates, with the same effect in patients and controls.

Sequenced material consisted of expressed TCRB transcripts (all of the isolated RNA was reverse transcribed). TCRdb's table, derived via immunoSEQ multiplex PCR, lists solely in-frame clones and lacks some. The sample shows 200,000 to 250,000 clones, roughly 13% of them seen only once. Cell sorting via CD45RO/CCR7/CD25/CD127/CD95/CD27 was performed to obtain CD4+ naive, central memory, regulatory and stem cell-like memory cells. Material: naive CD4+ T cells from blood. The sequence came from a man between 25 and 39 years old with type 1 diabetes.

The CDR3 DNA reads TGCAGCGTTGATGAGTTAGCGGGAGGGAACAATGAGCAGTTCTTC. This codes for CSVDELAGGNNEQFF. This chain links TRBV29-1 with TRBJ2-1, with 11 bases matching TRBD2. Germline CDR1 and CDR2: SQVTM and ANQGSEA. The CDR3 has 15 residues. The trim removed 3 bases at V and 5 bases at J, leaving 6 bases unmatched.